The source of this T cell receptor (beta chain) is a study of regulatory and conventional T cells in RAG deficiency listed by TCRdb under 2017. In terms of the full investigation: High-throughput TCR beta sequencing was used to compare the repertoire diversity and composition of Treg, conventional CD4+ and CD8+ T cells between RAG-deficient patients and healthy controls. General findings and caveats noted by the study authors: Compared with controls, Omenn syndrome and CID/AS patients had about 92-fold fewer unique TCR beta sequences in Treg cells, but only approximately 10-fold fewer in the other subsets. For some subjects, some T-cell subset analyses were not performed. Shorter CDR3 lengths were found in all patient T-cell subsets, and >85% Treg-Tconv repertoire overlap at nucleotide and amino acid level was observed in Omenn syndrome patients. In Omenn syndrome patients, sorted CD25-high CD127-low cells may represent peripherally activated cells rather than bona fide Treg cells. Compared with control T-cell subpopulations, RAG-deficient patients had much lower Shannon entropy and higher Simpson indices.

Worth noting for this clone: Its antigen is unknown. The sample holds no much larger clone one base away, and base qualities are not on file.

The CDR3 covers 11 residues, taking in both the cysteine and the phenylalanine. Kept here is only the CDR3 DNA, which spans 33 bases and is read in frame from base 1. V is pared back by 10 bases and J by 6 bases, with 12 bases lying between the germline termini. According to the germline V gene, CDR1 reads MNHEY and CDR2 reads SVGAGI. The protocol used for the library was the immunoSEQ multiplex PCR assay. Rearranged TCR beta chain products were amplified from genomic DNA of sorted T-cell subsets and sequenced. The authors' analysis ran thus. Shannon entropy and Simpson indices were used to quantify the repertoire diversity of productive TCR beta rearrangements. Clonal expansion was assessed by the summed frequency of the 100 most abundant productive TCR beta clonotypes among total reads. The TRB repertoires were scored with a self-reactivity index built on which amino acids appear at CDR3beta positions 6 and 7. Two-way ANOVA was applied to the repertoire analyses, whereas Student t or Mann-Whitney tests were applied to the flow cytometric analyses. The source is immuneACCESS, and TCRdb retained only in-frame sequences with V and J called. Part of the clones is not carried over; for the studies checked, unresolved V genes explain less than half of this, and the remainder is unexplained. That table furnishes V, J and clone size, whereas the DNA furnished D and trimming. The sample table shows some 30,000 clones, and more than 80% are seen once. The ten largest clones represent 4.5% to 5.5% of the sample.

Several healthy control donors served as the comparison group for repertoire analyses. CD8+ T cells lacking CD4 were purified from blood before genomic DNA extraction. This sample also appeared in a second study, on regulatory T cells. As the second publication notes: The multiplex PCR used 52 forward TRBV primers and 13 reverse TRBJ primers, with assay-based and computational corrections for amplification bias. Repertoires from patients had restricted unique TRB V-J pairs and skewed V and J gene usage, with the strongest effect in regulatory T cells. The study compared T-cell receptor beta repertoires of sorted regulatory, conventional CD4+ and CD8+ T cells in CD3G-deficient patients with those in healthy controls. Ficoll density separation was used to isolate peripheral blood mononuclear cells. A FACSAria cell sorter was used to isolate CD3+ CD8+ CD4- T cells. Rearranged TRB loci were amplified from genomic DNA by multiplex PCR within the immunoSEQ assay. TRB amplicons were sequenced on an Illumina HiSeq platform. Raw sequences were error-filtered and aligned to reference gene sequences by custom algorithms, then analyzed with the immunoSEQ online tools. Frequencies of productive and nonproductive TRB rearrangements were assessed among unique sequences as well as among total sequences. For group comparisons, t tests, Mann-Whitney tests or two-way ANOVA were performed in Prism software.

The sequenced sample was CD8+ T cells sorted from blood. Here the chain combines TRBV6-5 and TRBJ1-2; the D gene cannot be resolved reliably. The sequence was collected from a human donor in good health. In nucleotide form, the sequence is TGTGCCACCTTAACGGAGCATGGCTACACCTTC. It codes for CATLTEHGYTF.